This T cell receptor (beta chain) is drawn from a study of T cells in tuberculosis (dated 2018 in TCRdb). About the investigation overall: The study combined CD1B tetramers and high-throughput TCR immunosequencing to characterize T cells specific for the mycobacterial lipid antigen glucose monomycolate (GMM). A South African clinical cohort compared IGRA-negative adolescents, IGRA-positive adolescents with latent tuberculosis and adults with active tuberculosis, ten per group. PBMC from active tuberculosis patients were archived either before standard anti-tuberculosis treatment began or within 7 days of the start of that treatment. The research as a whole found: Shorter CDR3-alpha lengths in active tuberculosis patients partly drove the smaller NN-distances, and the TCR-beta difference was not statistically significant. Which clinical samples got chosen depended on the availability of cryopreserved specimens, and the active tuberculosis cases were adults, whereas the controls were adolescents. Compared with IGRA-negative controls, TCR-alpha repertoires from active tuberculosis had smaller mean NN-distances to GMM-specific TCRs, which suggests that these TCRs underwent clonal expansion. An accuracy of around 88% (AUROC approximately 0.93) was reached by a classifier using the diverse GMM-specific repertoire, compared with more than 65% accuracy when GEM motif frequencies were used.

The immunoSEQ multiplex PCR assay was used to generate TCR libraries, with TCR-beta and/or TCR-alpha/delta assays applied to each sample. The Illumina high-throughput platform was used to sequence the amplified TCR libraries. The original pipeline was this. Clustering and dimensionality reduction were performed using pairwise TCRdist distances among GMM-specific receptors from ex vivo sorted or in vitro expanded T cells. The score assigned to each clinical repertoire was mean NN-distance, meaning the average TCRdist to the nearest 10% of tetramer-positive reference sequences. GEM TCR motif frequency was computed as the fraction of unique TCRs matching known GEM sequences by V/J usage and CDR3 length. Linear discriminant analysis with leave-one-out cross-validation, implemented in scikit-learn, was used to classify active tuberculosis. The clones in this table, taken by TCRdb from immuneACCESS, are in-frame only. Not every clone is retained; where verified, under half of the shortfall comes from an unresolved V gene, and the cause of the rest is unknown. V and J calls and clone size are those listed in that table; D and trimming were worked out from the DNA. This sample lists tens of thousands of clones; 92% were detected once. The ten largest clones add up to under 9% of the sample.

As for this clone: It has no known antigen specificity. There are no base qualities to consult, and no much larger clone falls within one base.

In light of the paper, this sample's time point label describes: new active TB diagnosis, blood taken before or within 7 days of starting treatment. The patients with active tuberculosis were newly diagnosed, HIV-seronegative South African adults aged 18 years or older. Active tuberculosis was confirmed by positive sputum smear microscopy and/or positive M. tuberculosis culture. Unsorted cryopreserved PBMC were immunosequenced, covering on average about 100,000 T cells per clinical donor. V loses 2 bases at its end and J loses 2 bases; junction bases beyond the gene matches: 5. CDR1 SGHDT and CDR2 YYEEEE are derived from the germline V gene. The CDR3 runs 15 residues from the cysteine to the phenylalanine. Solely the CDR3 DNA is kept, with 45 bases framed from the first base.

The chain is encoded by TRBV5-6 joined to TRBJ2-7; TRBD1 agrees with 9 junctional bases. This material consisted of PBMCs, taken at tuberculosis diagnosis. This receptor was identified in an adult with tuberculosis. Some clones in this sample may be carry-over from other donors' samples. The CDR3 protein is CASSFWTGVPYEQYF. The nucleotide sequence is given as TGTGCCAGCAGCTTTTGGACAGGGGTCCCCTACGAGCAGTACTTC.